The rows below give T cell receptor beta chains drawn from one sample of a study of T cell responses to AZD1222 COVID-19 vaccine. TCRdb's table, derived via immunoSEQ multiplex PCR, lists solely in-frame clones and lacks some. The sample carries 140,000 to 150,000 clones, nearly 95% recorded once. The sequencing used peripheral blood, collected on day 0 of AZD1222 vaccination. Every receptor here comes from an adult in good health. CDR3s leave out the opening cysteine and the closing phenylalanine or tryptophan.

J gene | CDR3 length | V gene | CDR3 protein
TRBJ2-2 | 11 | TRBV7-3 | ASSLINTGELF
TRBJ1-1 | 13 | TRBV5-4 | ASSTMDRMNTEAF
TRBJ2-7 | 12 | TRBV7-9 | ASSLAWSGYEQY
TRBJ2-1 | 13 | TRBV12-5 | ASGRLAGISNEQF
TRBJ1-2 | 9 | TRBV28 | ASSSYYGYT
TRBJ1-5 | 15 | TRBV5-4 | ASSSLMPMDSNQPQH
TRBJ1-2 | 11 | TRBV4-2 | ASSQALTSFTA
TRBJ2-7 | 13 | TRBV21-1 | ASNQGTSGNYEQY
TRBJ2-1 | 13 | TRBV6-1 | ASSDLSGRGNEQF
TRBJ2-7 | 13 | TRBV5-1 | ASSPDWGYSYEQY
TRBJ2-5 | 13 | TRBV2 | ASSERAEGQETQY
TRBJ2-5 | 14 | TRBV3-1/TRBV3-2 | ASSHPRTGRKETQY
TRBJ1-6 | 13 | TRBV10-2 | ASSGGLAYNSPLH
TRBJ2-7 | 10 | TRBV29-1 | SVGQTSYEQY
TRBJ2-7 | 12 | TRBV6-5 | ASRDRGLTYEQY
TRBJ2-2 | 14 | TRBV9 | ASSVGLAGNTGELF
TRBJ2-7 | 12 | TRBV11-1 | ASSPWDNSYEQY
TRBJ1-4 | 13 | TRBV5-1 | ASSFTAVDNEKLF
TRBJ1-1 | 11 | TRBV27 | ASSLKASIRAF
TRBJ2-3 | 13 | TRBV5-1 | ASSTDRGRPDTQY
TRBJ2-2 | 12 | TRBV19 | ASSWAGTTGELF
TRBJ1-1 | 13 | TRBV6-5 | ASSYSISREAEAF
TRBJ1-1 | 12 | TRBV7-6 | ASSLTGGGTEAF
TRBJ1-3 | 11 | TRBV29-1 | SVELQSGNTIY
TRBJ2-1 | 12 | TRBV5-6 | ASSFTDSYNEQF
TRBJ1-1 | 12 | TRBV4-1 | ASSLQGANTEAF